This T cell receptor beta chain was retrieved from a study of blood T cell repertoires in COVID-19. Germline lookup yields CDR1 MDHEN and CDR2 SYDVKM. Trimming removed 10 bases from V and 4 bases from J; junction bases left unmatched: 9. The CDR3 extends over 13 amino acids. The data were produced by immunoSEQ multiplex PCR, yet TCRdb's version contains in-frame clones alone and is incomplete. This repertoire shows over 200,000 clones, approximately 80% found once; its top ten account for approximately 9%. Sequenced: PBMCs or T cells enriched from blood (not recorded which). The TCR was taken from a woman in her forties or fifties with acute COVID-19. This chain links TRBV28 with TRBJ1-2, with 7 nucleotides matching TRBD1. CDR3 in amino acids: CATRGQGVYGYTF. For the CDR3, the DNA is TGTGCCACTCGGGGGCAGGGGGTCTATGGCTACACCTTC.